A single sample gave rise to the 2 T cell receptor beta chains below, sequenced in a study of blood T cell repertoires in COVID-19. Using immunoSEQ multiplex PCR, the repertoire was profiled, and TCRdb retains in-frame clones only, with some absent. The sample contains 130,000 or so clones, around 85% of which appear only once. Sequencing was carried out using peripheral blood. These receptors originate from a man aged 55 to 69 with acute or convalescent COVID-19.

The chain recombines TRBV28 with TRBJ2-3, with 9 bases aligning to TRBD2. The CDR3 runs to 14 residues. With V trimmed by 6 bases and J by 5 bases, 6 bases remained unmatched. Germline-derived CDR1 and CDR2 are MDHEN and SYDVKM. The CDR3 region is CASRSGLAGDTQYF. CDR3 nucleotides: TGTGCCAGCAGATCGGGACTAGCAGGAGATACGCAGTATTTT.

At least ten counts were recorded for this clone. J is TRBJ2-7 and V is TRBV19, with D possibly being TRBD2 (5 bases). The CDR3 is 14 residues long. V was shortened by 5 bases and J by 5 bases, with 16 bases between the two germline ends. Germline V lookup: CDR1 LNHDA, CDR2 SQIVND (reference sequence). The CDR3 sequence is CASSPAGLPDEQYF. CDR3 DNA sequence: TGTGCCAGTAGTCCCGCGGGTCTCCCAGACGAGCAGTACTTC. Drawing the rest from reference TRBV19 and TRBJ2-7, the complete variable domain is DGGITQSPKYLFRKEGQNVTLSCEQNLNHDAMYWYRQDPGQGLRLIYYSQIVNDFQKGDIAEGYSVSREKKESFPLTVTSAQKNPTAFYLCASSPAGLPDEQYFGPGTRLTVT.